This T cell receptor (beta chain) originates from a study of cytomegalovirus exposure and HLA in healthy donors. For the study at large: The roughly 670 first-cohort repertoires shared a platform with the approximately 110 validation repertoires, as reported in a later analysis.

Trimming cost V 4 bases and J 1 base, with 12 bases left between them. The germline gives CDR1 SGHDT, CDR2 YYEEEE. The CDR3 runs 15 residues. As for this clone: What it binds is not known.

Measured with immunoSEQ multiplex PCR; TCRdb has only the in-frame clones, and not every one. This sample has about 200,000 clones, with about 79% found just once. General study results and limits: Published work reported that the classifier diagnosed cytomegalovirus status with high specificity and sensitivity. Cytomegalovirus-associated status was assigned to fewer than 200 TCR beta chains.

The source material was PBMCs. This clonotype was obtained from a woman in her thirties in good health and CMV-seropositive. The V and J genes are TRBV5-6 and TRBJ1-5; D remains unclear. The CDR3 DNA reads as TGTGCCAGCAGCCCCTCCCCGGGGAGCAATCAGCCCCAGCATTTT. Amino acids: CASSPSPGSNQPQHF.